Presented here are 10 T cell receptor beta chains from one specimen sequenced in a study of regulatory T cells in long-lasting Graves disease. Time point noted: newly diagnosed GD, antithyroid drugs for less than 3 months. There was RNA extracted from PBMCs, and the TCR library was made from it. Combining iRepertoire HTBI primers with Arm-PCR of CDR3 regions, the authors built TCR beta libraries. TCRdb re-analysed the multiplex PCR reads in MiXCR, keeping a single row per CDR3 protein. The sample lists about 420,000 distinct CDR3 sequences, approximately 16% seen once, with 20% to 25% in the top ten. A further study also used this sample, focusing on T cells in Graves' hyperthyroidism and ophthalmopathy.

This sample comprised peripheral blood mononuclear cells (PBMCs), obtained at new diagnosis, from a patient treated with antithyroid drugs. The source is a woman under 30 with Graves disease.

This clonotype was detected ten times or more. The chain links TRBV27 to TRBJ2-7; 10 bases line up with TRBD1. V dropped 5 bases and J dropped 3; count of bases not matched to a gene: 4. Germline CDR1 MNHEY, CDR2 SMNVEV (reference sequence). The CDR3 totals 14 residues. The CDR3 loop reads CASSKGQGYYEQYF. The DNA for the CDR3 is TGTGCCAGCAGTAAGGGACAGGGGTACTACGAGCAGTACTTC.

The genes are TRBV19 and TRBJ1-5, with D possibly being TRBD1 (5 bases). Germline V CDR1 and CDR2: LNHDA, SQIVND (reference sequence). V was trimmed by 7 bases and J by 2 bases, leaving 12 bases between them. The CDR3 sequence is 14 residues long. The chain's CDR3 is CASTQGGGNQPQHF. CDR3 DNA: TGTGCCAGTACCCAGGGAGGAGGCAATCAGCCCCAGCATTTT.

This clonotype was seen a handful of times. This chain links TRBV24-1 with TRBJ2-3; TRBD1 matches 9 bases. This CDR3 contains 15 residues. Germline V gene lookup returns CDR1 KGHDR and CDR2 SFDVKD. With 6 bases clipped from V and 3 bases from J, the junction kept 6 bases outside the gene matches. CDR3 nucleotide sequence: TGTGCCACCAGTCCGGGACAGGGTTTTACAGATACGCAGTATTTT. Translated: CATSPGQGFTDTQYF.

In this sample, this clonotype turned up many times. The V call is TRBV28, the J call TRBJ2-3; D is tentatively TRBD1 or TRBD2 (6 bases each). The CDR3 runs to 14 residues. Trimming removed 4 bases at V and 4 bases at J, with 12 bases between. In germline, CDR1 is MDHEN, CDR2 SYDVKM. The CDR3 DNA reads TGTGCCAGCAGTTCGGGGGCTGGTGCAGATACGCAGTATTTT. Its protein is CASSSGAGADTQYF.

Only a few counts were recorded for this clonotype. V gene TRBV5-1 combines with J gene TRBJ2-7, with D maybe TRBD2 (5 bases). The V end was cut by 0 bases, the J end by 0 bases, with 13 bases between. CDR3 length: 16 amino acids. Germline CDR1 SGHRS, CDR2 YFSETQ. CDR3 DNA sequence: TGCGCCAGCAGCTTGGAAATCGGTACTAGCTCCTACGAGCAGTACTTC. It encodes CASSLEIGTSSYEQYF.

This clonotype was counted many times. The chain carries TRBV10-1 and TRBJ2-7; D is unresolved. V lost 4 bases and J lost 4, with 11 bases in between. Germline V gives CDR1 WNHNN, CDR2 SYGVQD (reference sequence). The CDR3 extends over 13 amino acids. CDR3: CASSAQAAYEQYF. The CDR3 DNA reads as TGCGCCAGCAGTGCTCAGGCGGCTTACGAGCAGTACTTC.

The chain has TRBV14 and TRBJ2-1; D may correspond to TRBD1 or TRBD2 (6 bases each). The V gene's germline CDR1 is SGHDN and CDR2 FVKESK. CDR3 length: 14 amino acids. Trimming pared 4 bases from V and 10 bases from J, leaving 17 bases between. The CDR3 DNA reads as TGTGCCAGCAGCCCGAAGCTCGGGGGCGTAGAGCAGTTCTTC. The encoded protein is CASSPKLGGVEQFF.

This chain links TRBV27 with TRBJ2-5; D unclear. Germline CDR1 is MNHEY and CDR2 is SMNVEV (reference sequence). V was trimmed by 3 bases and J by 4 bases, leaving 9 bases between them. The CDR3 length is 13 residues. CDR3 loop: CASSFSRRETQYF. In DNA, the CDR3 is TGTGCCAGCAGTTTCTCCAGGCGAGAGACCCAGTACTTC.

This clonotype has ten or more counts. This sequence joins TRBV5-1 and TRBJ2-7, with a weak D call TRBD1 (6 bases). Trimming removed 2 bases at V and 1 base at J, with 10 bases between. Germline values: CDR1 SGHRS, CDR2 YFSETQ. The CDR3 totals 14 residues. The CDR3 DNA sequence: TGCGCCAGCAGCTTCGGACAGAGTTCCTACGAGCAGTACTTC. As protein: CASSFGQSSYEQYF.

The genes are TRBV20-1 and TRBJ2-7; 9 positions agree with TRBD2. V lost 0 bases to trimming and J lost 0 bases; unmatched junction nucleotides: 3. CDR1 is DFQATT and CDR2 is SNEGSKA in the germline V gene (reference sequence). The CDR3 has 15 residues. CDR3: CSARDLAGLSYEQYF. DNA for the CDR3: TGCAGTGCTAGAGACCTAGCGGGACTCTCCTACGAGCAGTACTTC.